The sequence of this T cell receptor beta chain was determined in a study of T cells in localized non-small cell lung cancer. Study-wide findings and caveats: The study found T cell clonality highest in uninvolved adjacent lung, above tumor. The appearance of a median 57 of the top 100 tumor clones was seen in adjacent lung. Without multi-region sequencing, intratumor heterogeneity could not be excluded.

About this clone: Its antigen is not known.

Using immunoSEQ multiplex PCR, the repertoire was profiled, and TCRdb retains in-frame clones only, with some absent. The data hold tens of thousands of clones, with approximately 92% observed a single time. This clonotype was sampled from a female donor of 60 years or more with stage I lung adenocarcinoma. The sample in question was peripheral blood, obtained before any cancer treatment.

Here the CDR3 DNA reads TGTGCCAGCAGACTACTATTAGCAGATACGCAGTATTTT. This translates into CASRLLLADTQYF. The chain is built from TRBV6-5 and TRBJ2-3; no firm D call. Trimming removed 6 bases from V and 4 bases from J, with 11 bases in between. The CDR3 contains 13 residues. Germline values: CDR1 MNHEY, CDR2 SVGAGI.